These 13 T cell receptor beta chains were all obtained from the same sample, sequenced in a study of response to subunit inactivated influenza vaccine. TCRdb recomputed calls from the RT-PCR reads with MiXCR, one row per CDR3 protein. This repertoire shows around 320,000 distinct CDR3 sequences, around 22% found once; its top ten account for about 9.4%. Specimen: PBMCs from blood, collected roughly 20 months after vaccination. Source of these receptors: a man between 45 and 75 years old who received an inactivated influenza vaccine.

This clonotype was counted only a few times. The chain combines TRBV12-3 or TRBV12-4 with TRBJ1-1, with unresolved D. This CDR3 has 13 residues. V lost 4 bases to trimming and J lost 0 bases, with 6 bases between them. For the CDR3, the DNA is TGTGCCAGCAGTTATCAGTTGAACACTGAAGCTTTCTTT. It codes for CASSYQLNTEAFF.

This chain joins TRBV5-1 and TRBJ2-3, with 8 bases matching TRBD2. The CDR3 spans 15 residues. V lost 0 bases, J lost 4 bases, and 4 bases stayed unmatched. The germline V gene has CDR1 SGHRS and CDR2 YFSETQ. This CDR3 reads CASSLEAGAPDTQYF. The DNA of the CDR3 is TGCGCCAGCAGCTTGGAAGCGGGAGCCCCAGATACGCAGTATTTT.

This clonotype was observed at least ten times. The chain combines TRBV5-1 with TRBJ1-2; no reliable D call. Germline assignment: CDR1 SGHRS and CDR2 YFSETQ. Trimming left V 0 bases short and J 4 bases short, with 10 bases between. The CDR3 contains 14 residues. This CDR3 is CASSLVNSLYGYTF. CDR3 nucleotide sequence: TGCGCCAGCAGCTTGGTGAACAGTCTCTATGGCTACACCTTC.

The chain couples TRBV7-9 to TRBJ2-3, with a weak D call TRBD2 (5 bases). V dropped 5 bases and J dropped 0 bases, with 18 bases sitting between them. Germline-derived CDR1 and CDR2 are SEHNR and FQNEAQ (reference sequence). The CDR3 covers 17 residues. This CDR3 is CASSPKREARSTDTQYF. Written as DNA, the CDR3 is TGTGCCAGCAGCCCAAAGAGGGAAGCCCGGAGCACAGATACGCAGTATTTT.

The chain joins TRBV5-1 to TRBJ2-1, with 9 bases identical to TRBD2. The trim removed 6 bases at V and 4 bases at J, leaving 8 bases unmatched. CDR3 length: 15 residues. CDR1 SGHRS and CDR2 YFSETQ come from the germline V gene. CDR3 bases: TGCGCCAGCACCCGGGCTAGCGGGGAGTACAATGAGCAGTTCTTC. Translation gives CASTRASGEYNEQFF.

The rearrangement links TRBV6-1 to TRBJ1-6; 7 bases map to TRBD1. Trimming removed 0 bases from V and 9 bases from J; junction bases left unmatched: 5. Germline V gives CDR1 MNHNS, CDR2 SASEGT. This CDR3 has 15 residues. The CDR3 region has the DNA TGTGCCAGCAGTGAAGCAAGCCAGGGGGGTTCACCCCTCCACTTT. Protein sequence: CASSEASQGGSPLHF.

CDR3 coding DNA: TGCGCCAGCAGCTTGCCGGACAGGGGGCGGACTGAAGCTTTCTTT. Its protein product is CASSLPDRGRTEAFF. This chain links TRBV5-1 with TRBJ1-1; 11 bases are a match to TRBD1. V was clipped by 1 base and J by 5 bases; unmatched bases: 4. Germline-derived CDR1 and CDR2 are SGHRS and YFSETQ. This CDR3 has 15 amino acids.

This clonotype was found a few times. The gene calls are TRBV11-2 and TRBJ2-1; the match to TRBD2 covers 8 bases. The CDR3 consists of 12 residues. The germline V gene has CDR1 SGHAT and CDR2 FQNNGV. The V segment lost 6 bases and the J segment 5 bases; nucleotides outside the gene matches: 0. Here the CDR3 reads CASRTSDNEQFF. CDR3 DNA: TGTGCCAGCAGGACTAGCGACAATGAGCAGTTCTTC.

The CDR3 is CASSQDGGPILQETQYF. CDR3 coding DNA: TGTGCCAGCAGCCAAGATGGAGGGCCGATCCTCCAAGAGACCCAGTACTTC. The chain employs TRBV4-2 and TRBJ2-5; D may be TRBD2 (6 bases). V was trimmed by 0 bases and J by 1 base, leaving 15 bases between them. The CDR3 length is 17 residues. Per the germline V gene, CDR1 is LGHNA and CDR2 is YNFKEQ.

The chain recombines TRBV6-2 or TRBV6-3 with TRBJ2-5, with a tentative D call TRBD2 (6 bases). V gave up 5 bases and J gave up 5 bases, with 15 bases separating them. Germline lookup yields CDR1 MNHEY and CDR2 SVGEGT. The CDR3 consists of 14 residues. CDR3 sequence (DNA): TGTGCCAGCAGTGGAGGGGCGCGAGGTGAGACCCAGTACTTC. Protein product: CASSGGARGETQYF.

In this sample, this clonotype turned up a few times. This chain connects TRBV4-1 to TRBJ1-1, with unresolved D. The V end was cut by 3 bases, the J end by 2 bases, with 13 bases between. The germline V gene encodes CDR1 MGHRA and CDR2 YSYEKL. This CDR3 spans 15 amino acids. DNA of the CDR3: TGCGCCAGCAGCCATTCGACTGAAACTAACACTGAAGCTTTCTTT. As protein: CASSHSTETNTEAFF.

This clonotype was recorded many times. This chain joins TRBV12-3 or TRBV12-4 and TRBJ1-6; D ambiguous. Trimming stripped 2 bases from V and 9 bases from J, with 8 bases between. The CDR3 has 13 residues. The CDR3 sequence is CASSLSVGSPLHF. CDR3 in DNA: TGTGCCAGCAGTTTATCAGTGGGTTCACCCCTCCACTTT.

The chain recombines TRBV9 with TRBJ2-7; TRBD1 agrees at 9 bases. The CDR3 consists of 15 residues. J gave up 4 bases and V 3 bases, and 8 bases lay outside the gene matches. Germline CDR1 SGDLS, CDR2 YYNGEE. This CDR3 reads CASSAAGQGVYEQYF. CDR3 bases: TGTGCCAGCAGCGCGGCGGGACAGGGTGTTTACGAGCAGTACTTC.